This entry describes one TCR beta chain. No antigen is known for it. Germline V gene data show CDR1 as MNHEY and CDR2 as SVGAGI. The CDR3 runs to 15 residues. Trimming at V came to 6 bases and at J to 5 bases, leaving 8 bases not matched to a gene. PCR was performed using 60 Vbeta and 13 Jbeta primers. Clones were sequenced by immunoSEQ multiplex PCR, and TCRdb holds only the in-frame ones, with some missing. Of roughly 100,000 clones in the sample, less than 80% were seen once. These data belong to a study of cytomegalovirus exposure and HLA in healthy donors. Whole-study results and caveats: Immune exposure data for these donors was limited to CMV serostatus. Differences between HLA loci emerged in a later analysis of TCR association rates, with DRB1 most and HLA-C fewest. When a later analysis was performed, an Asian-associated ancestry cluster reportedly had fewer N-insertions than the roughly 670-donor mean. Most of the CMV-associated TCR beta chains (in a later analysis) appeared to be HLA-restricted.

This receptor was obtained from a man in his thirties or forties in good health and CMV-seronegative. The sequencing sample was made of PBMCs. The chain couples TRBV6-5 to TRBJ2-5; 11 bases are a match to TRBD1. CDR3 nucleotides: TGTGCCAGCAGCCGGACAGGGGGCGAATTCGAGACCCAGTACTTC. Translated, it gives CASSRTGGEFETQYF.